This TCR beta chain was sequenced during a study of CD8 T cells in ankylosing spondylitis. Ten or more counts support this clonotype. No antigen is known for it. Study-level results: A TCR beta motif of 8 or 9 highly homologous variants appeared characteristic of ankylosing spondylitis blood. Clones linked to disease, bearing a CD8+ phenotype, were relatively rare in peripheral blood. Reportedly, significant enrichment of disease-linked clones occurred in matched ankylosing spondylitis synovial fluid.

TCRdb analysed the 5' RACE reads with MiXCR anew, one entry per CDR3 protein. This sample has under 300,000 distinct CDR3 sequences, with about 10% found just once. The CDR3 length is 11 residues. Trimming cost V 2 bases and J 6 bases, with 7 bases left between them. Germline V gene data show CDR1 as GTSNPN and CDR2 as SVGIG (reference sequence). The receptor comes from a male donor with ankylosing spondylitis or in good health (not recorded which). J is TRBJ1-2 and V is TRBV30; D gene unclear. Material: blood, either unsorted or a sorted T cell fraction (not recorded which). The CDR3 spells CAWSFWDGYTF. For the CDR3, the DNA is TGTGCCTGGAGTTTCTGGGATGGCTACACCTTC.